A selection of T cell receptor beta chains follows, all from one sample in a study of blood T cell repertoires in COVID-19. Libraries were prepared by immunoSEQ multiplex PCR; TCRdb keeps only in-frame clonotypes and omits some of them. The sample holds fewer than 200,000 clones, 85% seen once. The specimen was peripheral blood. Source of these receptors: a woman older than 75 with COVID-19, enrolled during active disease. The CDR3 runs from the conserved cysteine through the conserved F or W. D genes are given only for firm matches. The listing skips clone size in some rows; elsewhere it reads once, few, many or a size class.

d_gene: .
abundance: .
j_gene: TRBJ1-2
v_gene: TRBV18
CDR3nt: TGTGCCAGCTCACCAGGGCCCCCCGGGAGCGGGGACTATGGCTACACCTTC
CDR3aa: CASSPGPPGSGDYGYTF

d_gene: .
abundance: .
j_gene: TRBJ2-1
v_gene: TRBV19
CDR3nt: TGTGCCAGTAAGGTCCAGGCGTCCTACAATGAGCAGTTCTTC
CDR3aa: CASKVQASYNEQFF

d_gene: TRBD1
abundance: .
j_gene: TRBJ1-3
v_gene: TRBV3-1/TRBV3-2
CDR3nt: TGTGCCAGCAGCGAGACAGGGGAACCTGGAAACACCATATATTTT
CDR3aa: CASSETGEPGNTIYF

d_gene: .
abundance: .
j_gene: TRBJ1-6
v_gene: TRBV9
CDR3nt: TGTGCCAGCAGCGCCGACAGAGGTTCACCCCTCCACTTT
CDR3aa: CASSADRGSPLHF

d_gene: TRBD1
abundance: .
j_gene: TRBJ2-5
v_gene: TRBV28
CDR3nt: TGTGCCAGCAGTTACCGAGGGACAGGGAAAGAGACCCAGTACTTC
CDR3aa: CASSYRGTGKETQYF

d_gene: .
abundance: once
j_gene: TRBJ2-5
v_gene: TRBV28
CDR3nt: TGTGCCAGCGGCAGGACTCCTCGGGAGACCCAGTACTTC
CDR3aa: CASGRTPRETQYF

d_gene: TRBD1
abundance: .
j_gene: TRBJ2-6
v_gene: TRBV2
CDR3nt: TGTGCCAGCAGAGGGGGCTCGTCTGGGGCCAACGTCCTGACTTTC
CDR3aa: CASRGGSSGANVLTF

d_gene: .
abundance: few
j_gene: TRBJ1-3
v_gene: TRBV6-5
CDR3nt: TGTGCCAGCCGTATTGCGGGGTATGGAAACACCATATATTTT
CDR3aa: CASRIAGYGNTIYF

d_gene: .
abundance: .
j_gene: TRBJ2-1
v_gene: TRBV29-1
CDR3nt: TGCAGCGCCCAGGTGTACAATGAGCAGTTCTTC
CDR3aa: CSAQVYNEQFF

d_gene: .
abundance: .
j_gene: TRBJ1-1
v_gene: TRBV6-5
CDR3nt: TGTGCCAGCAGTCCACTACAGGGTTCCACTGAAGCTTTCTTT
CDR3aa: CASSPLQGSTEAFF

d_gene: .
abundance: .
j_gene: TRBJ1-6
v_gene: TRBV6-5
CDR3nt: TGTGCCAGCAGTTACCAGACAGGAGCCGATTCACCCCTCCACTTT
CDR3aa: CASSYQTGADSPLHF

d_gene: .
abundance: .
j_gene: TRBJ1-6
v_gene: TRBV5-1
CDR3nt: TGCGCCAGCAGCTTGGCCGAGGGGGGGTCCGGCTCACCCCTCCACTTT
CDR3aa: CASSLAEGGSGSPLHF

d_gene: .
abundance: .
j_gene: TRBJ2-1
v_gene: TRBV12-5
CDR3nt: TGTGCTAGTGGTTTGTGGCGGCTAGTCAACAATGAGCAGTTCTTC
CDR3aa: CASGLWRLVNNEQFF

d_gene: TRBD2
abundance: .
j_gene: TRBJ2-3
v_gene: TRBV15
CDR3nt: TGTGCCACCAGCAGAGTGTTGGCGGGAGGAGATACGCAGTATTTT
CDR3aa: CATSRVLAGGDTQYF

d_gene: TRBD1
abundance: .
j_gene: TRBJ2-7
v_gene: TRBV9
CDR3nt: TGTGCCAGCAGCGTGGGCCGGGACAGGGGCTACGAGCAGTACTTC
CDR3aa: CASSVGRDRGYEQYF

d_gene: TRBD1
abundance: .
j_gene: TRBJ2-5
v_gene: TRBV29-1
CDR3nt: TGCAGCTTAACCGGGACAGCAAAAGAGACCCAGTACTTC
CDR3aa: CSLTGTAKETQYF

d_gene: TRBD1
abundance: once
j_gene: TRBJ1-2
v_gene: TRBV4-1
CDR3nt: TGCGCCAGCAGCCAAGGCCGGGACAGGGTTAACTATGGCTACACCTTC
CDR3aa: CASSQGRDRVNYGYTF

d_gene: TRBD1
abundance: .
j_gene: TRBJ2-7
v_gene: TRBV7-8
CDR3nt: TGTGCCAGCAGCTTAGAGGGACAGAGGGTCGACGAGCAGTACTTC
CDR3aa: CASSLEGQRVDEQYF

d_gene: TRBD1
abundance: .
j_gene: TRBJ2-1
v_gene: TRBV5-1
CDR3nt: TGCGCCAGCAGCCCTGGGACAGGGTTGTTTGAGCAGTTCTTC
CDR3aa: CASSPGTGLFEQFF

d_gene: TRBD1
abundance: .
j_gene: TRBJ1-2
v_gene: TRBV6-5
CDR3nt: TGTGCCAGCAGTCCGGGGGACAGCTATGGCTACACCTTC
CDR3aa: CASSPGDSYGYTF

d_gene: TRBD1
abundance: .
j_gene: TRBJ1-1
v_gene: TRBV19
CDR3nt: TGTGCCAGTACCAGGGGGACAGGGAGTGGGAATGCTGAAGCTTTCTTT
CDR3aa: CASTRGTGSGNAEAFF

d_gene: .
abundance: .
j_gene: TRBJ1-1
v_gene: TRBV2
CDR3nt: TGTGCCAGCAGTACAGGGTCTCAGGGAGCTTTCTTT
CDR3aa: CASSTGSQGAFF

d_gene: .
abundance: .
j_gene: TRBJ2-4
v_gene: TRBV7-8
CDR3nt: TGTGCCAGCAGAGCCGGGCCGGGAAAAAACATTCAGTACTTC
CDR3aa: CASRAGPGKNIQYF

d_gene: TRBD2
abundance: .
j_gene: TRBJ2-1
v_gene: TRBV5-1
CDR3nt: TGCGCCAGCAGAACTAGCGGGGGGGCCCATGGTGAGCAGTTCTTC
CDR3aa: CASRTSGGAHGEQFF

d_gene: .
abundance: .
j_gene: TRBJ1-6
v_gene: TRBV3-1/TRBV3-2
CDR3nt: TGTGCCAGCAGCCAACTCCTGAGGCGGGGGGGGGCCCTCCACTTT
CDR3aa: CASSQLLRRGGALHF

d_gene: TRBD2
abundance: .
j_gene: TRBJ2-2
v_gene: TRBV7-2
CDR3nt: TGTGCCAGCAGCTTTAGCGGGAGGGCATCAGGGGAGCTGTTTTTT
CDR3aa: CASSFSGRASGELFF

d_gene: .
abundance: few
j_gene: TRBJ1-2
v_gene: TRBV27
CDR3nt: TGTGCCAGCAGTTTATCAAATCTTAACTATGGCTACACCTTC
CDR3aa: CASSLSNLNYGYTF

d_gene: .
abundance: .
j_gene: TRBJ1-2
v_gene: TRBV3-1/TRBV3-2
CDR3nt: TGTGCCAGCAGCCAAGATTGGGGAAAAGACCGGGGTAACTATGGCTACACCTTC
CDR3aa: CASSQDWGKDRGNYGYTF

d_gene: .
abundance: .
j_gene: TRBJ1-1
v_gene: TRBV7-6
CDR3nt: TGTGCCAGCAGCTTAGAAGGACTGGCCAGGGGCCCTGAAGCTTTCTTT
CDR3aa: CASSLEGLARGPEAFF

d_gene: TRBD1
abundance: .
j_gene: TRBJ1-2
v_gene: TRBV5-6
CDR3nt: TGTGCCAGCAGCGCCGACAGGGCGGGTAACTATGGCTACACCTTC
CDR3aa: CASSADRAGNYGYTF

d_gene: .
abundance: .
j_gene: TRBJ1-4
v_gene: TRBV11-2
CDR3nt: TGTGCCAGCAGCTTAGGGGTGTGGGAGAGAGAAAAACTGTTTTTT
CDR3aa: CASSLGVWEREKLFF

d_gene: .
abundance: .
j_gene: TRBJ1-1
v_gene: TRBV3-1/TRBV3-2
CDR3nt: TGTGCCAGCAGCCAAGCCGGACAGAACACTGAAGCTTTCTTT
CDR3aa: CASSQAGQNTEAFF

d_gene: .
abundance: .
j_gene: TRBJ1-1
v_gene: TRBV7-9
CDR3nt: TGTGCCAGCAGCTTAAGATCGGGGTTCGCTGAAGCTTTCTTT
CDR3aa: CASSLRSGFAEAFF

d_gene: .
abundance: .
j_gene: TRBJ2-1
v_gene: TRBV6-6
CDR3nt: TGTGCCAGCAGTTACTCCGGGAGAGGTGAGCAGTTCTTC
CDR3aa: CASSYSGRGEQFF

d_gene: .
abundance: .
j_gene: TRBJ1-5
v_gene: TRBV18
CDR3nt: TGTGCCAGCTCAGGTTCAGGGGTCGATCAGCCCCAGCATTTT
CDR3aa: CASSGSGVDQPQHF

d_gene: .
abundance: .
j_gene: TRBJ1-1
v_gene: TRBV11-3
CDR3nt: TGTGCCAGCAGCCCCGGAGGGGTGATGAACACTGAAGCTTTCTTT
CDR3aa: CASSPGGVMNTEAFF

d_gene: .
abundance: .
j_gene: TRBJ1-1
v_gene: TRBV5-1
CDR3nt: TGCGCCAGCAGCTTGGCCGGGGGGGACACTGAAGCTTTCTTT
CDR3aa: CASSLAGGDTEAFF

d_gene: .
abundance: .
j_gene: TRBJ1-3
v_gene: TRBV3-1/TRBV3-2
CDR3nt: TGTGCCAGCAGCTCTGACACCCTTGGAAACACCATATATTTT
CDR3aa: CASSSDTLGNTIYF

d_gene: TRBD2
abundance: .
j_gene: TRBJ2-1
v_gene: TRBV3-1/TRBV3-2
CDR3nt: TGTGCCAGCAGCCGCGGACTAGCGGCCCCCAGGGAGCAGTTCTTC
CDR3aa: CASSRGLAAPREQFF

d_gene: TRBD1
abundance: once
j_gene: TRBJ1-2
v_gene: TRBV28
CDR3nt: TGTGCCAGCCAGGGGGCGCGATTTGATGGCTACACCTTC
CDR3aa: CASQGARFDGYTF

d_gene: TRBD1
abundance: .
j_gene: TRBJ1-2
v_gene: TRBV2
CDR3nt: TGTGCCAGTGGGCCGGGACAGGGCGAGGTTAATGGCTACACCTTC
CDR3aa: CASGPGQGEVNGYTF

d_gene: TRBD1
abundance: .
j_gene: TRBJ1-4
v_gene: TRBV3-1/TRBV3-2
CDR3nt: TGTGCCAGCAGTCAAGCCAGACAGGGTAGGGAAAAACTGTTTTTT
CDR3aa: CASSQARQGREKLFF

d_gene: TRBD2
abundance: .
j_gene: TRBJ2-1
v_gene: TRBV5-6
CDR3nt: TGTGCCAGCAGCTTCGGCGGGAGCTCCTACAATGAGCAGTTCTTC
CDR3aa: CASSFGGSSYNEQFF

d_gene: TRBD2
abundance: .
j_gene: TRBJ2-5
v_gene: TRBV7-9
CDR3nt: TGTGCCAGCAGCTTAGATAGCGGGGGAGAAGAGACCCAGTACTTC
CDR3aa: CASSLDSGGEETQYF

d_gene: .
abundance: .
j_gene: TRBJ1-2
v_gene: TRBV5-1
CDR3nt: TGCGCCAGCAGCGGTACAGGGAACCCATATGGCTACACCTTC
CDR3aa: CASSGTGNPYGYTF

d_gene: .
abundance: .
j_gene: TRBJ1-1
v_gene: TRBV3-1/TRBV3-2
CDR3nt: TGTGCCAGCAGCCAAGGACAGGTTTTCGCCACTGAAGCTTTCTTT
CDR3aa: CASSQGQVFATEAFF

d_gene: .
abundance: once
j_gene: TRBJ1-1
v_gene: TRBV7-7
CDR3nt: TGTGCTAGCAGCTTAGGTCCAGGCTCTGAAGCTTTCTTT
CDR3aa: CASSLGPGSEAFF

d_gene: .
abundance: .
j_gene: TRBJ1-3
v_gene: TRBV6-1
CDR3nt: TGTGCCAGCAGTGAAACTTCGGAGGGAAACACCATATATTTT
CDR3aa: CASSETSEGNTIYF

d_gene: .
abundance: .
j_gene: TRBJ2-3
v_gene: TRBV3-1/TRBV3-2
CDR3nt: TGTGCCAGCAGCCGGGGGGGCGGTGGCACAGATACGCAGTATTTT
CDR3aa: CASSRGGGGTDTQYF

d_gene: TRBD1
abundance: .
j_gene: TRBJ1-1
v_gene: TRBV28
CDR3nt: TGTGCCAGCAGTTTCCTGACAGGGGGGGAGAAGGCTGAAGCTTTCTTT
CDR3aa: CASSFLTGGEKAEAFF

d_gene: .
abundance: .
j_gene: TRBJ2-4
v_gene: TRBV4-2
CDR3nt: TGTGCCAGCAGCCAAGATTTCGCCGCTAGTGTAAACATTCAGTACTTC
CDR3aa: CASSQDFAASVNIQYF

d_gene: .
abundance: .
j_gene: TRBJ1-2
v_gene: TRBV5-1
CDR3nt: TGCGCCAGCAGCTTAAATAAAGGGAGTTATGGCTACACCTTC
CDR3aa: CASSLNKGSYGYTF

d_gene: .
abundance: .
j_gene: TRBJ1-5
v_gene: TRBV7-8
CDR3nt: TGTGCCAGCAGCCAAGAACAGACGCTCAGCAATCAGCCCCAGCATTTT
CDR3aa: CASSQEQTLSNQPQHF

d_gene: TRBD2
abundance: .
j_gene: TRBJ2-3
v_gene: TRBV7-6
CDR3nt: TGTGCCAGCAGCTGGACTAGCGGGAGCCCAGATACGCAGTATTTT
CDR3aa: CASSWTSGSPDTQYF

d_gene: TRBD2
abundance: .
j_gene: TRBJ2-1
v_gene: TRBV28
CDR3nt: TGTGCCAGCACCAGGGCTCTAGCGGGTGCCTACAATGAGCAGTTCTTC
CDR3aa: CASTRALAGAYNEQFF